This entry is about one T cell receptor (beta chain). Its antigen is undetermined. Profiling relied on immunoSEQ multiplex PCR, and the TCRdb table lists in-frame clones only, not all of them. In the table there are some 76,000 clones, 90% to 96% of which are singletons. This entry is derived from a study of T cell clonotyping in hematopoietic cell transplantation. In the study overall: Recipient samples before transplant were obtained post-cytoreduction. Study-wide results and limits: Recipient TCR diversity dropped after transplant; expanded clonotypes rose from day 30 to 180.

The CDR3 totals 11 residues. CDR1 and CDR2 (germline): GTSNPN, SVGIG (reference sequence). V shed 4 bases and J 10 bases; nucleotides not matched to a gene: 6. Sample time point: recipient sample about 28 days before transplant, after cytoreduction. This specimen was peripheral blood mononuclear cells, taken before stem cell transplant. The chain recombines TRBV30 with TRBJ1-2; 7 nucleotides align to TRBD1. This receptor was taken from a woman in her forties or fifties with acute myeloid leukemia. Some clones in this sample may be carry-over from other donors' samples. CDR3 region: CAWITDRLYTF. CDR3 DNA: TGTGCCTGGATTACGGACAGGCTCTACACCTTC.